The clone carrying this T cell receptor (beta chain) has only a few counts. These data come from a study of beta chain features in type 1 diabetes. Sequenced material consisted of expressed TCRB transcripts (all of the isolated RNA was reverse transcribed). TCRdb's table, derived via immunoSEQ multiplex PCR, lists solely in-frame clones and lacks some. This table has 360,000 or so clones, roughly a fifth appearing once. Germline V CDR1 and CDR2: MNHEY, SMNVEV (reference sequence). V shed 3 bases and J 10 bases; nucleotides not matched to a gene: 6. There are 14 residues in the CDR3. Input material: naive CD4+ T cells from blood. V is TRBV27 and J is TRBJ2-1; TRBD2 matches at 10 bases. The TCR comes from a woman between 18 and 30 years old in good health. The CDR3 nucleotides are TGTGCCAGCAGTTTCGCACTAGCGGGATACGAGCAGTTCTTC. As protein: CASSFALAGYEQFF.